The 11 T cell receptor beta chains listed next were all sequenced from one sample in a study of cytomegalovirus exposure and HLA in healthy donors. 60 Vbeta and 13 Jbeta primers were used in PCR. The table came from immunoSEQ multiplex PCR; TCRdb's copy has only in-frame clones and leaves some out. The sample shows 120,000 or so clones, 75% to 90% of them seen only once. Material: PBMCs. The receptors were sampled from a man between 25 and 39 years old in good health and CMV-seropositive.

This clone has just one count. V and J are TRBV6-6 and TRBJ2-5; 9 bases are shared with TRBD1. This CDR3 has 15 residues. The germline CDR1 and CDR2 sequences are MNHNY and SVGAGI (reference sequence). The junction had 6 bases not matched to a gene; V was cut back by 2 bases and J by 5 bases. The CDR3 spells CASSYPQGAEETQYF. The CDR3 region has the DNA TGTGCCAGCAGTTACCCACAGGGGGCCGAGGAGACCCAGTACTTC.

This clone was seen a handful of times. This chain links TRBV4-1 with TRBJ1-4; 9 nucleotides agree with TRBD1. This CDR3 spans 14 amino acids. The ends lost 6 bases at V and 6 bases at J; junction bases unmatched: 5. Per germline, CDR1 MGHRA and CDR2 YSYEKL. The CDR3 loop reads CASRPGTGHEKLFF. CDR3 nucleotide sequence: TGCGCCAGCAGACCCGGGACAGGGCATGAAAAACTGTTTTTT.

The J gene is TRBJ1-5, the V gene TRBV5-5; 9 bases map to TRBD1. Germline CDR1 and CDR2: SGHKS and YYEKEE (reference sequence). V trimming: 3 bases; J trimming: 6 bases; junction bases outside the gene matches: 7. This CDR3 contains 15 residues. This CDR3 is CASSSGTGRGQPQHF. DNA of the CDR3: TGTGCCAGCAGCTCAGGGACAGGGAGAGGTCAGCCCCAGCATTTT.

This sequence joins TRBV4-1 and TRBJ1-6, with no clear D. The germline V gene encodes CDR1 MGHRA and CDR2 YSYEKL. Trimming pared 1 base from V and 6 bases from J, leaving 7 bases between. The length of the CDR3 is 14 residues. The CDR3 loop reads CASSQGNTNSPLHF. The CDR3 region has the DNA TGCGCCAGCAGCCAAGGCAACACTAATTCACCCCTCCACTTT.

The rearrangement joins TRBV7-3 to TRBJ1-4; maybe TRBD1 (5 bases). From germline, CDR1 is SGHTA and CDR2 FQGTGA. Trimming stripped 4 bases from V and 5 bases from J, with 14 bases between. This CDR3 is 15 amino acids long. CDR3 bases: TGTGCCAGCAGCTCCGCGGGGGGTCCCAATGAAAAACTGTTTTTT. Amino acid sequence: CASSSAGGPNEKLFF. Full variable domain (missing parts from reference TRBV7-3 and TRBJ1-4): GAGVSQTPSNKVTEKGKYVELRCDPISGHTALYWYRQSLGQGPEFLIYFQGTGAADDSGLPNDRFFAVRPEGSVSTLKIQRTERGDSAVYLCASSSAGGPNEKLFFGSGTQLSVL.

The chain joins TRBV7-2 to TRBJ1-1; maybe TRBD1 (5 bases). This CDR3 spans 16 amino acids. Per germline, CDR1 SGHTA and CDR2 FQGNSA. V was trimmed by 5 bases and J by 1 base, leaving 17 bases between them. The CDR3 here is CASSQGGWGPNTEAFF. The CDR3 coding sequence is TGTGCCAGCAGCCAAGGTGGGTGGGGCCCGAACACTGAAGCTTTCTTT.

The V and J genes are TRBV2 and TRBJ2-2; possible D gene TRBD2, 6 bases. Deletions cut 6 bases from V and 4 bases from J, with 18 bases between. Germline lookup yields CDR1 SNHLY and CDR2 FYNNEI. The CDR3 extends over 16 amino acids. The CDR3 is CASREQALGGTGELFF. DNA for the CDR3: TGTGCCAGCAGGGAACAGGCCCTCGGGGGCACCGGGGAGCTGTTTTTT.

J is TRBJ1-2 and V is TRBV2; TRBD1 matches at 8 bases. The CDR3 is made up of 13 amino acids. The germline V gene has CDR1 SNHLY and CDR2 FYNNEI. J was trimmed by 8 bases and V by 5 bases; bases with no gene match: 7. CDR3 region: CASSSYGTGGYTF. CDR3 DNA sequence: TGTGCCAGCAGTTCCTACGGGACAGGCGGCTACACCTTC.

V gene TRBV9 combines with J gene TRBJ1-4; 8 bases are a match to TRBD1. There are 15 residues in the CDR3. V shed 0 bases and J 7 bases; nucleotides not matched to a gene: 5. The germline gives CDR1 SGDLS, CDR2 YYNGEE. The DNA for the CDR3 is TGTGCCAGCAGCGTAGCAGGGGGCGGGGGTGAAAAACTGTTTTTT. Protein product: CASSVAGGGGEKLFF.

V gene TRBV5-6 combines with J gene TRBJ1-5; possible D gene TRBD1, 5 bases. The CDR3 contains 15 residues. CDR1 is SGHDT, CDR2 YYEEEE, per germline. Between the trimmed V and J ends, which lost 2 bases and 3 bases, there was a span of 12 bases. The CDR3 here is CASSFDGDYNQPQHF. In nucleotides, the CDR3 is TGTGCCAGCAGCTTTGACGGGGACTACAATCAGCCCCAGCATTTT.

The chain uses TRBV7-2 and TRBJ1-4, with 7 bases matching TRBD1. This CDR3 has 18 residues. The J segment lost 0 bases and the V segment lost 1 base, leaving 8 bases of the junction unmatched. The germline gives CDR1 SGHTA, CDR2 FQGNSA. In nucleotides, the CDR3 is TGTGCCAGCAGCTTAGGCAGGAACAGGGGTGCAACTAATGAAAAACTGTTTTTT. Amino acid sequence: CASSLGRNRGATNEKLFF.